Below, 14 T cell receptor beta chains from the same sample are listed, as sequenced in a study of blood T cell repertoires in COVID-19. Measured with immunoSEQ multiplex PCR; TCRdb has only the in-frame clones, and not every one. Of about 230,000 clones in the sample, roughly 89% were seen once. The sequencing input was PBMCs or T cells enriched from blood (not recorded which). The source is a woman aged 30 to 39 with acute COVID-19.

The rearrangement joins TRBV28 to TRBJ1-1; 7 bases fit TRBD1. Trimming took 4 bases from V and 1 from J; bases not matched to a gene: 6. The CDR3 covers 15 residues. CDR1 is MDHEN and CDR2 is SYDVKM in the germline V gene. The CDR3 DNA sequence: TGTGCCAGCAGTTACCACAGGGGAGCGAACACTGAAGCTTTCTTT. This codes for CASSYHRGANTEAFF.

This clone was seen only once. The rearrangement links TRBV9 to TRBJ2-1; 11 bases align to TRBD1. The length of the CDR3 is 16 residues. The germline V gene encodes CDR1 SGDLS and CDR2 YYNGEE. With V trimmed by 4 bases and J by 4 bases, 7 bases remained unmatched. In DNA form, the CDR3 reads TGTGCCAGCAGCTCCCCGGGACAGGGGGTTTACAATGAGCAGTTCTTC. It yields the protein CASSSPGQGVYNEQFF.

The CDR3 protein is CASSPRGTDAADEQFF. The CDR3 region has the DNA TGTGCCAGCAGTCCGAGGGGGACAGACGCCGCGGATGAGCAGTTCTTC. The chain carries TRBV9 and TRBJ2-1; TRBD1 matches 7 bases. CDR3 length equals 16 residues. Germline V gives CDR1 SGDLS, CDR2 YYNGEE. V lost 5 bases, J lost 8 bases, and 16 bases stayed unmatched.

The V gene is TRBV30, the J gene TRBJ2-3; 14 bases are shared with TRBD2. This CDR3 comprises 16 residues. Germline CDR1 reads GTSNPN; CDR2 reads SVGIG (reference sequence). Trimming at V came to 5 bases and at J to 0 bases, leaving 4 bases not matched to a gene. CDR3 DNA sequence: TGTGCCTGGGGGACTAGCGGGGGCCCTAGCACAGATACGCAGTATTTT. Translating gives CAWGTSGGPSTDTQYF.

The gene calls are TRBV12-3 or TRBV12-4 and TRBJ1-4; D is uncertain. V dropped 3 bases and J dropped 13 bases, with 15 bases sitting between them. The CDR3 covers 13 residues. This CDR3 is CASSLNGGSVLFF. The CDR3 DNA follows: TGTGCCAGCAGTTTGAATGGCGGAAGTGTACTGTTTTTT.

As DNA, the CDR3 is TGTGCCAGCAGTTCGGGACTAGCGGGGCGTTCCAATGAGCAGTTCTTC. Translating gives CASSSGLAGRSNEQFF. The chain employs TRBV28 and TRBJ2-1, with 13 bases fitting TRBD2. This CDR3 is 16 amino acids long. With 4 bases clipped from V and 6 bases from J, the junction kept 6 bases outside the gene matches. The germline gives CDR1 MDHEN, CDR2 SYDVKM.

This clone has a single count. The chain combines TRBV25-1 with TRBJ1-2; D is possibly TRBD1 (5 bases). The V end lost 6 bases, the J end lost 6 bases, and 17 bases lay between the germline ends. From germline, CDR1 is MGHDK and CDR2 SYGVNS. CDR3 length: 14 amino acids. This CDR3 is CASRNRTGSHGYTF. CDR3 coding DNA: TGTGCCAGCAGGAACCGTACAGGCTCCCATGGCTACACCTTC.

This clone was recorded a few times. The chain couples TRBV18 to TRBJ1-1; 8 bases agree with TRBD1. The J segment lost 5 bases and the V segment lost 6 bases, leaving 8 bases of the junction unmatched. This CDR3 spans 14 amino acids. Germline V lookup: CDR1 KGHSH, CDR2 LQKENI. CDR3 protein: CASSPVQGETEAFF. CDR3 DNA sequence: TGTGCCAGCTCCCCCGTACAGGGGGAGACTGAAGCTTTCTTT.

The chain joins TRBV5-1 to TRBJ2-7, with D perhaps matching TRBD2 (5 bases). The CDR3 loop spans 15 amino acids. Germline CDR1 and CDR2: SGHRS and YFSETQ. The ends were cut back, 4 bases at V and 6 bases at J, with 20 bases in the middle. This CDR3 is CASSRGRQELGEQYF. The DNA for the CDR3 is TGCGCCAGCAGCCGGGGTCGACAAGAATTGGGCGAGCAGTACTTC. Full variable domain (rest looked up from reference TRBV5-1 and TRBJ2-7): KAGVTQTPRYLIKTRGQQVTLSCSPISGHRSVSWYQQTPGQGLQFLFEYFSETQRNKGNFPGRFSGRQFSNSRSEMNVSTLELGDSALYLCASSRGRQELGEQYFGPGTRLTVT.

This chain uses TRBV5-6 with TRBJ2-5, with 9 bases matching TRBD2. The CDR3 extends over 16 amino acids. The J segment lost 1 base and the V segment lost 1 base, leaving 5 bases of the junction unmatched. CDR1 and CDR2 (germline): SGHDT, YYEEEE. The CDR3 DNA reads TGTGCCAGCAGCTTGTCGAGCGGGGGGATCCAAGAGACCCAGTACTTC. As protein: CASSLSSGGIQETQYF.

The V call is TRBV9, the J call TRBJ2-1, with 7 bases identical to TRBD1. The CDR3 covers 16 residues. The V and J ends lost 3 bases and 3 bases, in that order; junction bases with no gene match: 9. Germline V gives CDR1 SGDLS, CDR2 YYNGEE. CDR3 bases: TGTGCCAGCAGCGCATCGACAGGGCCCCACTACAATGAGCAGTTCTTC. Amino acid sequence: CASSASTGPHYNEQFF.

The chain links TRBV7-2 to TRBJ1-6, with TRBD1 as a possible D gene (5 bases). The CDR3 covers 14 residues. The germline V gene has CDR1 SGHTA and CDR2 FQGNSA. V lost 4 bases to trimming and J lost 6 bases, with 10 bases between them. The CDR3: CASSYGASNSPLHF. CDR3 DNA sequence: TGTGCCAGCAGCTATGGGGCGTCTAATTCACCCCTCCACTTT.

The DNA of the CDR3 is TGTGCCAGCAGTGCTAGGGGGCGAGATCAGCCCCAGCATTTT. This gives the protein CASSARGRDQPQHF. This rearrangement joins TRBV27 to TRBJ1-5, with 7 bases matching TRBD1. The CDR3 has 14 amino acids. Germline V CDR1 and CDR2: MNHEY, SMNVEV (reference sequence). V lost 5 bases, J lost 5 bases, and 6 bases stayed unmatched.

This chain uses TRBV5-4 with TRBJ1-2, with unresolved D. The V gene lost 1 base and the J gene lost 5 bases, with 6 bases spanning the gap. The germline V gene encodes CDR1 SGHNT and CDR2 YYREEE (reference sequence). CDR3 length: 12 amino acids. The CDR3 nucleotides are TGTGCCAGCAGCTTGATTGCGTATGGCTACACCTTC. Translation: CASSLIAYGYTF.